This T cell receptor beta chain was recovered during a study of blood T cell repertoires in COVID-19. V lost 4 bases and J lost 1, with 11 bases in between. CDR3 length equals 15 residues. Germline V CDR1 and CDR2: MNHEY, SVGAGI. This table comes from immunoSEQ multiplex PCR, and its TCRdb copy is limited to in-frame clones, with some not included. The sample consists of over 200,000 clones, roughly 90% of them appearing once. The origin of this receptor is a man between 60 and 75 years old with COVID-19, enrolled during active disease. Sequencing was done on a sample of peripheral blood. The rearrangement links TRBV6-5 to TRBJ2-1, with D maybe TRBD1 (6 bases). CDR3 nucleotides: TGTGCCAGCAGTTCCAGGGGTGGGTCCTACAATGAGCAGTTCTTC. Protein product: CASSSRGGSYNEQFF.